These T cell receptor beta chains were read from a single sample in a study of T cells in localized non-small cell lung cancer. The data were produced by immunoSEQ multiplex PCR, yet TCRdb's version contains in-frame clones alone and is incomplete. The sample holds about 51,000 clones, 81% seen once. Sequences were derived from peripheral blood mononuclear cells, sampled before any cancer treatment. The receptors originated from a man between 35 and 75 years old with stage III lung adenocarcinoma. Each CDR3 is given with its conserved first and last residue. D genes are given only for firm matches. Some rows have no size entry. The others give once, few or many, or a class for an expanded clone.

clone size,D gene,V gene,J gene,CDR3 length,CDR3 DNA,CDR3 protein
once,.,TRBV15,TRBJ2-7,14,TGTGCCACCAGCAGCGGGGCGTGGGACTACGAGCAGTACTTC,CATSSGAWDYEQYF
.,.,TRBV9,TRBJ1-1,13,TGTGCCAGCAGCGCCTACAGGAACACTGAAGCTTTCTTT,CASSAYRNTEAFF
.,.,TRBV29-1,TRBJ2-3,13,TGCAGCGTTTACGGGACGGTGACAGATACGCAGTATTTT,CSVYGTVTDTQYF
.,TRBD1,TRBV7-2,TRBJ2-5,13,TGTGCCAGCAGCGCCGGGACAGGAGAGACCCAGTACTTC,CASSAGTGETQYF
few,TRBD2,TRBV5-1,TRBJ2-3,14,TGCGCCAGCAGCTTGGCGGGGGGGGCAGATACGCAGTATTTT,CASSLAGGADTQYF
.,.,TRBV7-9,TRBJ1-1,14,TGTGCCAGCAGCCACGTCCAGGGGTACCCTGAAGCTTTCTTT,CASSHVQGYPEAFF
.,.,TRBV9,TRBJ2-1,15,TGTGCCAGCAGCCCATCGGGACTTCGCTACAATGAGCAGTTCTTC,CASSPSGLRYNEQFF
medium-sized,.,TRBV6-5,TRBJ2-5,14,TGTGCCAGCAGCCCTGGGCCATCGAGGGAGACCCAGTACTTC,CASSPGPSRETQYF
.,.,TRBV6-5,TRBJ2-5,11,TGCGCCAGCGCCTCGGGGGAGACCCAGTACTTC,CASASGETQYF
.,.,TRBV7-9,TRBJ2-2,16,TGTGCCAGCAGCTTAGCGGGATATTCGAACACCGGGGAGCTGTTTTTT,CASSLAGYSNTGELFF
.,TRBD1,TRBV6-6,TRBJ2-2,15,TGTGCCAGCACCCTGCAGGGGGCGATCACCGGGGAGCTGTTTTTT,CASTLQGAITGELFF
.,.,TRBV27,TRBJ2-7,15,TGTGCCAGCAGTTCGTCGCCGGGGGTTTCCTACGAGCAGTACTTC,CASSSSPGVSYEQYF
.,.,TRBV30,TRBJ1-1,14,TGTGCCTGGAGTGTTTTAGGGTTGAACACTGAAGCTTTCTTT,CAWSVLGLNTEAFF
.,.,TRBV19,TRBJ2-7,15,TGTGCCAGTAAGGCCAGTTCCGAGAGCGGCTACGAGCAGTACTTC,CASKASSESGYEQYF
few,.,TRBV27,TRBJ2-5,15,TGTGCCAGCAGTTTATTGGGGTTATCCGAAGAGACCCAGTACTTC,CASSLLGLSEETQYF
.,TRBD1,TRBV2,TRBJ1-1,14,TGTGCCAGCAATCCGGGACAGGGCACCCCTGAAGCTTTCTTT,CASNPGQGTPEAFF
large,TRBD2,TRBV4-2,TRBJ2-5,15,TGTGCCAGCAGCCAAGAGCGGGGGGGCCAAGAGACCCAGTACTTC,CASSQERGGQETQYF
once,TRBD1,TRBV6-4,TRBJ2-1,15,TGTGCCAGCAGTCCCATGTACAGGGGCCCAAATGAGCAGTTCTTC,CASSPMYRGPNEQFF
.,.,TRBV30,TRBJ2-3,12,TGTGCCTGGAGAATAAACACAGATACGCAGTATTTT,CAWRINTDTQYF
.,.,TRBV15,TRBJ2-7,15,TGTGCCACCAGCAGAGACGGGGCCCTCTCCTACGAGCAGTACTTC,CATSRDGALSYEQYF
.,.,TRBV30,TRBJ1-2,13,TGTGCCTGGGGACGGAGACCTAACTATGGCTACACCTTC,CAWGRRPNYGYTF
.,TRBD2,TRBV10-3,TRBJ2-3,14,TGTGCCATCAGTGCTAGCGGGGACACAGATACGCAGTATTTT,CAISASGDTDTQYF
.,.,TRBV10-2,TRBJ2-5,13,TGCGCCAGCAGTGAGGGGGGGCTGCAGACCCAGTACTTC,CASSEGGLQTQYF
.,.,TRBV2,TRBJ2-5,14,TGTGCCAGCAGGGGAACAAGTGCGAGGGAGACCCAGTACTTC,CASRGTSARETQYF
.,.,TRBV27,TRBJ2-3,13,TGTGCCAGCAGTTTCCTCCCGGAAGATACGCAGTATTTT,CASSFLPEDTQYF
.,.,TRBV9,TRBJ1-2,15,TGTGCCAGCAGCGTAGGTTGGGGAGGCTCCTATGGCTACACCTTC,CASSVGWGGSYGYTF
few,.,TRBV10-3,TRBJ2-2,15,TGTGCCATCAGTGCTTCACAGCCAAACACCGGGGAGCTGTTTTTT,CAISASQPNTGELFF
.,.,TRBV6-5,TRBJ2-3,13,TGTGCCAGCAGTTACTCCGGGACCGATACGCAGTATTTT,CASSYSGTDTQYF
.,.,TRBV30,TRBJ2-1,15,TGTGCCTGGAGTCCGGCGGGGGCAGAGTACAATGAGCAGTTCTTC,CAWSPAGAEYNEQFF
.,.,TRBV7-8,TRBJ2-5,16,TGTGCCAGCAGCTTAGCCGGGGGTGATTTGGGGGAGACCCAGTACTTC,CASSLAGGDLGETQYF
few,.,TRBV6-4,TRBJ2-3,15,TGTGCCAGCGGGGAGACGGGGGAGACCACAGATACGCAGTATTTT,CASGETGETTDTQYF
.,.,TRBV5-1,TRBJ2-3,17,TGCGCCAGCAGCTTGTGGGGGTCAGGGGCTCTCACAGATACGCAGTATTTT,CASSLWGSGALTDTQYF
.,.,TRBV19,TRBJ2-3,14,TGTGCCAGTAAGGGTTCCTCGGGCACAGATACGCAGTATTTT,CASKGSSGTDTQYF
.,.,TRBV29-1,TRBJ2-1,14,TGCAGCGTTGAAAAGAGCTCCGCGGGGCGTGGGCAGTTCTTC,CSVEKSSAGRGQFF
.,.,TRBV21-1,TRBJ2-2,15,TGTGCCAGCAGCATGAGGACACCAAACACCGGGGAGCTGTTTTTT,CASSMRTPNTGELFF
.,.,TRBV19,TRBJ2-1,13,TGTGCCAGCGAACAGGGATCCTACAATGAGCAGTTCTTC,CASEQGSYNEQFF
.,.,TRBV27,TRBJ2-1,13,TGTGCCAGCAGACCCACAGCTTACAATGAGCAGTTCTTC,CASRPTAYNEQFF
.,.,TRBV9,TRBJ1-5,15,TGTGCCAGCAGCGTAGGAGGGGTTGTCAATCAGCCCCAGCATTTT,CASSVGGVVNQPQHF
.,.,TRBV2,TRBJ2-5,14,TGTGCCAGCAGTTCAGGGCCCATGAGAGAGACCCAGTACTTC,CASSSGPMRETQYF
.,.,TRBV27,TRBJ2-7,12,TGTGCCAGCCAAAGACACTCCTACGAGCAGTACTTC,CASQRHSYEQYF
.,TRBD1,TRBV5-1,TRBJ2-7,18,TGCGCCAGCAGTCCGGGACAGATGGGGATACCTCGGAATTACGAGCAGTACTTC,CASSPGQMGIPRNYEQYF
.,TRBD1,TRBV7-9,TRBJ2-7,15,TGTGCCAGCAGCTCTCCCGGGACAGGGGTCTACGAGCAGTACTTC,CASSSPGTGVYEQYF